In this sample, the clone carrying this T cell receptor beta chain turned up many times. Its antigen is still unknown. MiXCR, applied by TCRdb to the RACE reads, yields one record per CDR3 protein. This repertoire shows about 380,000 distinct CDR3 sequences, approximately 5.1% found once; its top ten account for around 2.6%. V dropped 5 bases and J dropped 1 base, with 8 bases sitting between them. Germline V lookup: CDR1 MRHNA, CDR2 SNTAGT. The CDR3 totals 13 residues. This specimen belongs to a study of human T cells and chemical hapten exposure. Overall study results and limits: Unchanged with DPC sensitization were TCRs above 1 in 1000 frequency. Expanded TCRs clustered into significantly more large CDR3 similarity groups than controls, the analysis revealed.

Time point in this sample: pre-sensitization, week 0. Treatment here: therapeutic diphenylcyclopropenone sensitization with weekly scalp DPC. Patches went on only after blood had been drawn each time. The study enrolled 18 to 70-year-old alopecia patients suitable for DPC. The chain combines TRBV6-4 with TRBJ1-1; D gene unclear. The sequence was collected from a woman between 45 and 65 years old with alopecia areata. Some clones in this sample may be carry-over from other donors' samples. The sequences come from whole blood, collected in connection with sensitization to the hapten diphenylcyclopropenone (DPC). The CDR3 loop is CASSISENTEAFF. In DNA, the CDR3 is TGTGCCAGCAGTATTAGCGAGAACACTGAAGCTTTCTTT.